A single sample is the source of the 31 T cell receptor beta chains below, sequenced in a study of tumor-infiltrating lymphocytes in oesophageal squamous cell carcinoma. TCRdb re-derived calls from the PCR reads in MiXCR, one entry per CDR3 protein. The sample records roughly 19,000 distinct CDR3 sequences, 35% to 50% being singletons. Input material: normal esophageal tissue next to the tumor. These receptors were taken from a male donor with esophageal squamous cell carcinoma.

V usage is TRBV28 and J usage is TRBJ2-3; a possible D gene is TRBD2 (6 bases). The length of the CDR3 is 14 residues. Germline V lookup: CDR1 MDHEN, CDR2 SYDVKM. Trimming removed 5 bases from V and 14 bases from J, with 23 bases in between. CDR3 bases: TGTGCCAGCAGTCTGACTAGTGCCTCCGGGGAGCTGTATTTT. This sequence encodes CASSLTSASGELYF.

CDR3 loop: CAISDGQSTVDIQYF. The CDR3 DNA follows: TGTGCCATCAGTGACGGACAGTCGACGGTGGACATTCAGTACTTC. V gene TRBV10-3 combines with J gene TRBJ2-4; D possibly corresponds to TRBD1 (6 bases). The V and J ends lost 3 bases and 8 bases respectively, with 17 bases between them. CDR1 ENHRY and CDR2 SYGVKD come from the germline V gene. This CDR3 region has 15 residues.

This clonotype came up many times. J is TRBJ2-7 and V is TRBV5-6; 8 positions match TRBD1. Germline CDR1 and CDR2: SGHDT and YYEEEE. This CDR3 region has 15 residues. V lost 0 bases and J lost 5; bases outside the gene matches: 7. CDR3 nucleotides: TGTGCCAGCAGCTTGGCAGGGGGCGCATTTAACGAGCAGTACTTC. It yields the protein CASSLAGGAFNEQYF. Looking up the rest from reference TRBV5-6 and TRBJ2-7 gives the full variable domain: DAGVTQSPTHLIKTRGQQVTLRCSPKSGHDTVSWYQQALGQGPQFIFQYYEEEERQRGNFPDRFSGHQFPNYSSELNVNALLLGDSALYLCASSLAGGAFNEQYFGPGTRLTVT.

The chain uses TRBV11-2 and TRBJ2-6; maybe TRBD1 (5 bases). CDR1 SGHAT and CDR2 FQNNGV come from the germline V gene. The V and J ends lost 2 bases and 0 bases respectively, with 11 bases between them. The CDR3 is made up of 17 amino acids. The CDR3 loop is CASSLTTVSSGANVLTF. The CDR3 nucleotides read TGTGCCAGCAGCTTAACGACAGTGAGCTCTGGGGCCAACGTCCTGACTTTC.

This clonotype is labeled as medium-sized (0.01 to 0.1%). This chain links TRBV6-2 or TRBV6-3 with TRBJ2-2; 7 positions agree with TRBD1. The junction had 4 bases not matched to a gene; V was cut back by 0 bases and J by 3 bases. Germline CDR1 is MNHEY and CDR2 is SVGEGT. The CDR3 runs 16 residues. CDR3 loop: CASSYSTGADTGELFF. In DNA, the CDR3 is TGTGCCAGCAGTTACTCTACAGGGGCGGACACCGGGGAGCTGTTTTTT.

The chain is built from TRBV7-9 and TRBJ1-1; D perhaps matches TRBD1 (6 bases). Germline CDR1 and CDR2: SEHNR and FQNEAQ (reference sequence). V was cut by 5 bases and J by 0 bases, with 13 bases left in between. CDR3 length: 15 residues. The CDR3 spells CASSPPRGVNTEAFF. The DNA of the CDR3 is TGTGCCAGCAGCCCCCCAAGGGGGGTGAACACTGAAGCTTTCTTT.

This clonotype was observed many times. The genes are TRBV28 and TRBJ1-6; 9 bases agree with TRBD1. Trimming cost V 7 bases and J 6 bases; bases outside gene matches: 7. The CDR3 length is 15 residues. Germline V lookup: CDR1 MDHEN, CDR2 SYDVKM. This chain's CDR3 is CASTIPGQGNSPLHF. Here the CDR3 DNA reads TGTGCCAGCACCATACCGGGACAGGGTAATTCACCCCTCCACTTT.

This CDR3 is CASSFVGGYNEQFF. CDR3 DNA sequence: TGTGCCAGCAGCTTTGTAGGAGGGTACAATGAGCAGTTCTTC. The V call is TRBV7-2, the J call TRBJ2-1; TRBD2 is a possible D gene (6 bases). The length of the CDR3 is 14 residues. CDR1 is SGHTA and CDR2 is FQGNSA in the germline V gene. Trimming took off 3 bases at V and 4 bases at J, with 10 bases between the two ends.

The CDR3, as DNA: TGTGCCAGCCTACCTGGCCGGGGGCTAGCGAGGGGAGGAGAGACCCAGTACTTC. This encodes CASLPGRGLARGGETQYF. This chain connects TRBV7-2 to TRBJ2-5; D might be TRBD1 or TRBD2, each matching 6 bases. The germline gives CDR1 SGHTA, CDR2 FQGNSA. Trimming took off 8 bases at V and 4 bases at J, with 29 bases between the two ends. This CDR3 contains 18 residues. Supplemented by reference TRBV7-2 and TRBJ2-5, the full variable domain reads GAGVSQSPSNKVTEKGKDVELRCDPISGHTALYWYRQSLGQGLEFLIYFQGNSAPDKSGLPSDRFSAERTGGSVSTLTIQRTQQEDSAVYLCASLPGRGLARGGETQYFGPGTRLLVL.

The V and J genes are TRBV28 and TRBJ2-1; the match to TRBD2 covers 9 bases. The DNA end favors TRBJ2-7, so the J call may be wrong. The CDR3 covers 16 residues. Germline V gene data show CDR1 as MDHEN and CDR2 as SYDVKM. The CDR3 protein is CASSLMTSGAYNEQYF. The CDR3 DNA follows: TGTGCCAGCAGTTTAATGACTAGCGGAGCTTACAATGAGCAGTACTTC.

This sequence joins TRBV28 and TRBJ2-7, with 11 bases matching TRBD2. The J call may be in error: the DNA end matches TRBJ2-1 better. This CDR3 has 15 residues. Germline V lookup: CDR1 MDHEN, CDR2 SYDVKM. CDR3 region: CASSSTSGRNYEQFF. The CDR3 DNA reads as TGTGCCAGCAGCTCCACTAGCGGGAGAAACTATGAGCAGTTCTTC.

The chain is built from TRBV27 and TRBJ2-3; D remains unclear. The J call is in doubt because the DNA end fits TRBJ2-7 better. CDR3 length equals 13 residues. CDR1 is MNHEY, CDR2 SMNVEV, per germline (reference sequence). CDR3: CASSLSSGYEQYF. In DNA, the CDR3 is TGTGCCAGCAGTTTATCCTCGGGCTACGAGCAGTACTTC.

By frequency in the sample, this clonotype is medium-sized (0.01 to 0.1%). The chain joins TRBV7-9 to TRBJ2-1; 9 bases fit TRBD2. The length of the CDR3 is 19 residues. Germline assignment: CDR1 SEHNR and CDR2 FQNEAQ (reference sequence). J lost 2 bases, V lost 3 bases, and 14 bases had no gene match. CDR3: CASSLVRGSGSLAYNEQFF. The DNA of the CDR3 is TGTGCCAGCAGCTTGGTGAGGGGTAGCGGGAGTCTAGCCTACAATGAGCAGTTCTTC.

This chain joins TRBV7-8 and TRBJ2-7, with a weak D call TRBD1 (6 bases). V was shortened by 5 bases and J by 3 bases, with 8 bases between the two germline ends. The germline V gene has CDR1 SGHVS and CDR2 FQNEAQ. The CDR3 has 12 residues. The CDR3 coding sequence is TGTGCCAGCAGCGTGGACAGCTACGAGCAGTACTTC. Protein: CASSVDSYEQYF.

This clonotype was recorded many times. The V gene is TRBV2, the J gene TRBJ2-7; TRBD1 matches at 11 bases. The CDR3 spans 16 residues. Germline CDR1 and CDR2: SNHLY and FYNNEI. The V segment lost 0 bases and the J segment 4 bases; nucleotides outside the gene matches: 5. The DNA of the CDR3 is TGTGCCAGCAGTGAAGCGGGACAGGGGGACAAGTACGAGCAGTACTTC. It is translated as CASSEAGQGDKYEQYF.

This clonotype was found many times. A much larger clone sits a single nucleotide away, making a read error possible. CDR3 residues: CATSDGTAYNEQYF. For the CDR3, the DNA is TGTGCCACCAGTGATGGGACAGCCTACAATGAGCAGTACTTC. V is TRBV24-1 and J is TRBJ2-5, with 7 nucleotides matching TRBD1. Germline-derived CDR1 and CDR2 are KGHDR and SFDVKD. V lost 3 bases, J lost 11 bases, and 11 bases stayed unmatched. There are 14 residues in the CDR3.

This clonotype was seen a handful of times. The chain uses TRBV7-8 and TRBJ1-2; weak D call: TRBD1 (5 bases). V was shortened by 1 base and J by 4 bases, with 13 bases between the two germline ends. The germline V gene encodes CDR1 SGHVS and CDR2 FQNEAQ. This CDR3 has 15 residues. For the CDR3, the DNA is TGTGCCAGCAGCTTAGAACCAGGGCTTGGCTATGGCTACACCTTC. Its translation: CASSLEPGLGYGYTF.

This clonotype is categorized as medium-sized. The CDR3: CAILGDSGANVLTF. CDR3 coding DNA: TGTGCCATCCTCGGGGATTCTGGGGCCAACGTCCTGACTTTC. The chain is built from TRBV7-9 and TRBJ2-6; perhaps TRBD2 as D (5 bases). Trimming stripped 10 bases from V and 1 base from J, with 11 bases between. Per germline, CDR1 SEHNR and CDR2 FQNEAQ (reference sequence). The CDR3 has 14 amino acids.

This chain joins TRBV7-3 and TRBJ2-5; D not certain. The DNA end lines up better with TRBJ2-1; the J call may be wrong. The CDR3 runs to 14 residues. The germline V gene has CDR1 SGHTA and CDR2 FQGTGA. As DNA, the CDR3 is TGTGCCAGCAGCCCCCTGAGTTCATCGAATGAGCAGTTCTTC. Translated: CASSPLSSSNEQFF.

For the CDR3, the DNA is TGTGCCAGCAGCCTCGGACAGGGAGTCTTAGAGACCCAGTACTTC. This encodes CASSLGQGVLETQYF. J is TRBJ2-5 and V is TRBV7-2; 8 nucleotides align to TRBD1. The V gene end was trimmed by 5 bases and the J gene end by 4 bases; junction bases not matched to a gene: 9. CDR1 SGHTA and CDR2 FQGNSA come from the germline V gene. The CDR3 has 15 residues.

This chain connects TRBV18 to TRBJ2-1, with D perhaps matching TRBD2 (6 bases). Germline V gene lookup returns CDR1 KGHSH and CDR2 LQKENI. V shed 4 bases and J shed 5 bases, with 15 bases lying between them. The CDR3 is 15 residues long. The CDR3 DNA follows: TGTGCCAGCTCACTTTCTCCGGGAGAGAACAATGAGCAGTTCTTC. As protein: CASSLSPGENNEQFF.

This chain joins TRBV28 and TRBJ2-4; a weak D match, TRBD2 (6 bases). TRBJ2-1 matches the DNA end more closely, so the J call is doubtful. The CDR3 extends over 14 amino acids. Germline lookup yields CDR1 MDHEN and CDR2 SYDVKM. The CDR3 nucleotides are TGTGCCAGCAGTCTGGAACCGGCGGGGAATGAGCAGTTCTTC. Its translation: CASSLEPAGNEQFF.

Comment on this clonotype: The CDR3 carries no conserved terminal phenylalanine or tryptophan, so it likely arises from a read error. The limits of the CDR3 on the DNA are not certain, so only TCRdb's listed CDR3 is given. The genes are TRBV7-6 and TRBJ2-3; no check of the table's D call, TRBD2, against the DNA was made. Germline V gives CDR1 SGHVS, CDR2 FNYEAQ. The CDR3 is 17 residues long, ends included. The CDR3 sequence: CASSSWSSLGNEQFFGP.

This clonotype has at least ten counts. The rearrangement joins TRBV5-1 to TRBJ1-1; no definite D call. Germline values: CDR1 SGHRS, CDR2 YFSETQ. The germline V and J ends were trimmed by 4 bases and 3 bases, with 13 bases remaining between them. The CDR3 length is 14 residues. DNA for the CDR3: TGCGCCAGCAGCGACCGGATAGAGGACACTGAAGCTTTCTTT. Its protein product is CASSDRIEDTEAFF.

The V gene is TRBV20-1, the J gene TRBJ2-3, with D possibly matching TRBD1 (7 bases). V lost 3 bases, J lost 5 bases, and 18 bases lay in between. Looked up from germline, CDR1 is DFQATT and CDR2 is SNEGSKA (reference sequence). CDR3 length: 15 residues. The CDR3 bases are TGCAGTGCTAGCCACTCACAGGGGAGGCAAGATACGCAGTATTTT. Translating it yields CSASHSQGRQDTQYF.

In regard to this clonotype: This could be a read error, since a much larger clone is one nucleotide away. CDR3 DNA sequence: TGTGCCAACTCACCTAACAGGGGGCGCAATGAGCAGTTCTTC. This codes for CANSPNRGRNEQFF. The chain has TRBV18 and TRBJ2-3; 9 nucleotides line up with TRBD1. The J call is in doubt because the DNA end fits TRBJ2-1 better. There are 14 residues in the CDR3. The germline V gene has CDR1 KGHSH and CDR2 LQKENI.

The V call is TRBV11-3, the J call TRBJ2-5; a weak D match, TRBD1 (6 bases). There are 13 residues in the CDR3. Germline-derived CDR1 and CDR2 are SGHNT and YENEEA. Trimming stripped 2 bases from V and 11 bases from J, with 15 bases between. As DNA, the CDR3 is TGTGCCAGCAGCTTATCCGGGACATATACGCAGTACTTC. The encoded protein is CASSLSGTYTQYF.

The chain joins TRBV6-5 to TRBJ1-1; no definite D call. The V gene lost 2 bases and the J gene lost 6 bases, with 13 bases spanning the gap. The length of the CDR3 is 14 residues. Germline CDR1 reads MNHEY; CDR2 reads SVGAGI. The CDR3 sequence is CASSYDGGRPEAFF. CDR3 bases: TGTGCCAGCAGTTACGATGGTGGTCGCCCTGAAGCTTTCTTT.

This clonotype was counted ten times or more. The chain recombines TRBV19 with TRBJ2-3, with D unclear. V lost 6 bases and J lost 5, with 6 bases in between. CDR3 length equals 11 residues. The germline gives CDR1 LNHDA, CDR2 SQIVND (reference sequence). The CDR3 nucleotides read TGTGCCAGTAGGAGACAAGATACGCAGTATTTT. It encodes CASRRQDTQYF. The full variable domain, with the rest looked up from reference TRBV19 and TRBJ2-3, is DGGITQSPKYLFRKEGQNVTLSCEQNLNHDAMYWYRQDPGQGLRLIYYSQIVNDFQKGDIAEGYSVSREKKESFPLTVTSAQKNPTAFYLCASRRQDTQYFGPGTRLTVL.

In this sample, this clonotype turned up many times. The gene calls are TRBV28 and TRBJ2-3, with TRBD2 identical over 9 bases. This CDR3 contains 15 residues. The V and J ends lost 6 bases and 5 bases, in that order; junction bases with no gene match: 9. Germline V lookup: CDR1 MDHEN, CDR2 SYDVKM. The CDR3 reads CASRGTSYFQDTQYF. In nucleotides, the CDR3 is TGTGCCAGCAGGGGGACTAGCTATTTCCAAGATACGCAGTATTTT.

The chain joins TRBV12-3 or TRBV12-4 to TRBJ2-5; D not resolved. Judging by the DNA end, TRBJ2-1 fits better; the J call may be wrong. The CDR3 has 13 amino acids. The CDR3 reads CASSLHGRNEQFF. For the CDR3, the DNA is TGTGCCAGCAGTTTACACGGAAGGAATGAGCAGTTCTTC.